Listed here are 17 T cell receptor beta chains from one sample, sequenced in a study of CD8+ T cells in alopecia areata. Sequencing used cDNA as its template, made by extracting RNA and reverse transcribing it. Repertoires were generated with immunoSEQ multiplex PCR, while TCRdb's copy carries only in-frame clones and drops some. The data contain 140,000 or so clones, 40% to 55% of them singletons. The starting material was CD4+ T cells sorted from blood, obtained at week 0. Source of these receptors: a human donor with alopecia areata.

This clone occurred a few times. The chain carries TRBV27 and TRBJ2-2, with TRBD2 identical over 10 bases. The V gene's germline CDR1 is MNHEY and CDR2 SMNVEV (reference sequence). V was clipped by 1 base and J by 7 bases; unmatched bases: 6. This CDR3 comprises 16 residues. This CDR3 reads CASSLLVAGGVGELFF. CDR3 bases: TGTGCCAGCAGTTTATTGGTAGCGGGAGGTGTCGGGGAGCTGTTTTTT.

There are a few counts of this clone. The gene calls are TRBV30 and TRBJ1-3; D gene uncertain. The germline V gene has CDR1 GTSNPN and CDR2 SVGIG (reference sequence). CDR3 length: 11 residues. With 2 bases removed from V and 5 bases from J, the gap between germline ends came to 4 bases. CDR3 bases: TGTGCCTGGAGTAACCGAAACACCATATATTTT. As protein: CAWSNRNTIYF.

This chain connects TRBV5-1 to TRBJ2-3, with 13 nucleotides matching TRBD2. J was trimmed by 6 bases and V by 4 bases; bases with no gene match: 11. Germline V gene lookup returns CDR1 SGHRS and CDR2 YFSETQ. The CDR3 extends over 17 amino acids. The CDR3 loop is CASSRPLAGGPTDTQYF. Here the CDR3 DNA reads TGCGCCAGCAGCCGACCACTAGCGGGAGGGCCGACGGATACGCAGTATTTT.

This clone was seen a single time. The rearrangement joins TRBV18 to TRBJ2-7; 9 nucleotides match TRBD2. The ends lost 2 bases at V and 0 bases at J; junction bases unmatched: 5. The CDR3 is 16 residues long. Germline V gene data show CDR1 as KGHSH and CDR2 as LQKENI. CDR3 in DNA: TGTGCCAGCTCACCAAAGACTAGCGGTAGCTCCTACGAGCAGTACTTC. Protein sequence: CASSPKTSGSSYEQYF.

The V call is TRBV7-9, the J call TRBJ2-7; 7 nucleotides agree with TRBD1. CDR3 size: 12 residues. The germline gives CDR1 SEHNR, CDR2 FQNEAQ (reference sequence). Unmatched junction bases numbered 4, after V lost 2 bases and J lost 9 bases. The CDR3 spells CASSLTDRAQYF. The CDR3 DNA reads as TGTGCCAGCAGCTTAACAGACAGGGCGCAGTACTTC.

The V call is TRBV14, the J call TRBJ2-3, with 9 bases fitting TRBD2. Germline CDR1 is SGHDN and CDR2 is FVKESK. V trimming: 4 bases; J trimming: 1 base; junction bases outside the gene matches: 3. The CDR3 has 15 amino acids. The CDR3 loop is CASSLRTSGTDTQYF. The CDR3 region has the DNA TGTGCCAGCAGCCTGAGGACTAGCGGCACAGATACGCAGTATTTT.

V is TRBV7-2 and J is TRBJ2-7; the D is unclear. Germline loops: CDR1 SGHTA, CDR2 FQGNSA. The V end was cut by 1 base, the J end by 2 bases, with 6 bases between. The CDR3 has 13 residues. CDR3 sequence (DNA): TGTGCCAGCAGCTTAGGACACCCCTACGAGCAGTACTTC. This encodes CASSLGHPYEQYF. The full variable domain, completed using reference TRBV7-2 and TRBJ2-7, is GAGVSQSPSNKVTEKGKDVELRCDPISGHTALYWYRQSLGQGLEFLIYFQGNSAPDKSGLPSDRFSAERTGGSVSTLTIQRTQQEDSAVYLCASSLGHPYEQYFGPGTRLTVT.

This clone has more than one count but fewer than ten. This sequence joins TRBV4-1 and TRBJ2-5, with 8 bases that match TRBD1. After removal of 6 bases from V and 5 bases from J, the junction contained 8 bases not matched to a gene. This CDR3 is 14 amino acids long. Germline V gene sequence: CDR1 MGHRA, CDR2 YSYEKL. The CDR3 bases are TGCGCCAGCAGAGAACGACAGGGGAGGGAGACCCAGTACTTC. This translates into CASRERQGRETQYF.

The chain employs TRBV29-1 and TRBJ2-2; the match to TRBD1 covers 9 bases. In germline, CDR1 is SQVTM, CDR2 ANQGSEA. V lost 6 bases, J lost 6 bases, and 11 bases stayed unmatched. The CDR3 runs to 15 residues. The CDR3 loop reads CSVPGQGGFAGELFF. The CDR3 DNA reads as TGCAGCGTGCCGGGACAGGGTGGTTTCGCCGGGGAGCTGTTTTTT.

This clone appeared many times. The chain carries TRBV19 and TRBJ2-1; 10 bases map to TRBD2. Germline values: CDR1 LNHDA, CDR2 SQIVND (reference sequence). Losses at the gene ends were 9 bases for V and 6 bases for J; bases not matched to a gene: 5. The CDR3 loop spans 13 amino acids. The CDR3 coding sequence is TGTGCCAGCGTGCCTAGCGGGAGCAATGAGCAGTTCTTC. Translating it yields CASVPSGSNEQFF.

The chain recombines TRBV15 with TRBJ2-5; TRBD2 matches at 7 bases. J lost 2 bases, V lost 5 bases, and 2 bases had no gene match. Per the germline V gene, CDR1 is LNHNV and CDR2 is YYDKDF (reference sequence). The CDR3 runs to 13 residues. CDR3 protein: CATSRGRQETQYF. The CDR3 bases are TGTGCCACCAGCCGCGGGAGACAAGAGACCCAGTACTTC.

The chain joins TRBV29-1 to TRBJ2-1; possible D gene TRBD2, 5 bases. Germline V lookup: CDR1 SQVTM, CDR2 ANQGSEA. The CDR3 totals 13 residues. The germline V and J ends were trimmed by 3 bases and 9 bases, with 15 bases remaining between them. CDR3 amino acids: CSVDRDRGGEQFF. The CDR3 bases are TGCAGCGTTGACCGAGACCGAGGAGGTGAGCAGTTCTTC.

V usage is TRBV30 and J usage is TRBJ2-3; D is uncertain. From germline, CDR1 is GTSNPN and CDR2 SVGIG (reference sequence). V shed 5 bases and J shed 0 bases, with 6 bases lying between them. This CDR3 has 12 residues. CDR3 in amino acids: CAWVLSTDTQYF. The CDR3, as DNA: TGTGCCTGGGTGCTTAGCACAGATACGCAGTATTTT. The variable domain in full, completed from reference TRBV30 and TRBJ2-3, reads SQTIHQWPATLVQPVGSPLSLECTVEGTSNPNLYWYRQAAGRGLQLLFYSVGIGQISSEVPQNLSASRPQDRQFILSSKKLLLSDSGFYLCAWVLSTDTQYFGPGTRLTVL.

V gene TRBV29-1 combines with J gene TRBJ2-7; 8 positions agree with TRBD2. This CDR3 spans 18 amino acids. The germline CDR1 and CDR2 sequences are SQVTM and ANQGSEA. Losses at the gene ends were 1 base for V and 2 bases for J; bases not matched to a gene: 16. The CDR3 loop is CSVEVGFDAGGRTYEQYF. In nucleotides, the CDR3 is TGCAGCGTTGAAGTGGGTTTTGACGCGGGAGGCCGTACCTACGAGCAGTACTTC.

This clone was detected only a few times. V usage is TRBV7-9 and J usage is TRBJ2-1; D is unclear. Trimming pared 1 base from V and 3 bases from J, leaving 1 base between. Looked up from germline, CDR1 is SEHNR and CDR2 is FQNEAQ (reference sequence). This CDR3 comprises 12 residues. The CDR3 loop reads CASSLDYNEQFF. The CDR3 nucleotides are TGTGCCAGCAGCTTAGACTACAATGAGCAGTTCTTC.

This clone has a handful of counts. The V and J genes are TRBV10-3 and TRBJ2-7; 9 positions agree with TRBD1. This CDR3 is 12 amino acids long. With V trimmed by 10 bases and J by 1 base, 2 bases remained unmatched. Per germline, CDR1 ENHRY and CDR2 SYGVKD. In DNA, the CDR3 is TGTGCCACAGGACAGGGGTCCTACGAGCAGTACTTC. This translates into CATGQGSYEQYF.

This chain joins TRBV4-2 and TRBJ2-2; 14 nucleotides line up with TRBD2. The germline CDR1 and CDR2 sequences are LGHNA and YNFKEQ. The CDR3 covers 16 residues. Trimming at V came to 6 bases and at J to 6 bases, leaving 6 bases not matched to a gene. The CDR3 bases are TGTGCCAGCAGTTTACGACTAGCGGGAGGGCCCGGGGAGCTGTTTTTT. It codes for CASSLRLAGGPGELFF.